Listed below are T cell receptor beta chains from one sample, sequenced in a study of OX40 agonist ivuxolimab in advanced cancers. Data came from immunoSEQ multiplex PCR; TCRdb stores just in-frame clones and leaves some out. The data show over 150,000 clones, with 94% seen just once and around 0.31% held by the top ten. Specimen: CD4+ or CD8+ T cells sorted from blood, collected in a trial of the OX40 agonist ivuxolimab. The origin of the receptors is an adult with an advanced solid tumor such as melanoma, head and neck, liver or kidney cancer. CDR3s include the opening cysteine and the closing phenylalanine or tryptophan. The D gene is left open where the match is weak. For some rows the clone size is stated as once, few or many, or as a class when expanded; others skip it.

TRBJ2-1,TRBV9,NA,NA,TGTGCCAGCAGCGTAGCTCCCCTCCTTTACAATGAGCAGTTCTTC,CASSVAPLLYNEQFF
TRBJ2-3,TRBV7-2,TRBD2,NA,TGTGCCAGCAGCTTGGGGACTAGCGGGAGGTACACGCAGTATTTT,CASSLGTSGRYTQYF
TRBJ2-7,TRBV7-2,NA,NA,TGTGCCAGCAGCTTAGCGTGGGGCGGGAACTCCTACGAGCAGTACTTC,CASSLAWGGNSYEQYF
TRBJ1-6,TRBV2,NA,NA,TGTGCCAGCAGTGACAGGGGAAATTCACCCCTCCACTTT,CASSDRGNSPLHF
TRBJ1-2,TRBV5-1,NA,NA,TGCGCCAGCAGCTTACTGACAGGCTCTAACTATGGCTACACCTTC,CASSLLTGSNYGYTF
TRBJ1-2,TRBV7-8,TRBD1,NA,TGTGCCAGCAGCCTAGGGACAGGGAGTAACTATGGCTACACCTTC,CASSLGTGSNYGYTF
TRBJ2-1,TRBV6-1,NA,NA,TGTGCCAGCAGCACCTTTAGGGTAGGGTCTGATGAGCAGTTCTTC,CASSTFRVGSDEQFF
TRBJ2-3,TRBV27,NA,NA,TGTGCCAGCAGTTTTTTAACGGAGGTATCAGATACGCAGTATTTT,CASSFLTEVSDTQYF
TRBJ1-5,TRBV30,NA,NA,TGTGCCTGGAGTCCCTTGGCCAGCCAAGGAGGGCCCCAGCATTTT,CAWSPLASQGGPQHF
TRBJ1-4,TRBV10-1,TRBD1,NA,TGCGCCAGCAGTGGGGGACAGGGACGAACGGGTAATGAAAAACTGTTTTTT,CASSGGQGRTGNEKLFF
TRBJ1-6,TRBV5-4,TRBD1,once,TGTGCCAGCAGCCCAGACAGGGGCATCTATAATTCACCCCTCCACTTT,CASSPDRGIYNSPLHF
TRBJ1-3,TRBV5-4,NA,NA,TGTGCCAGCAGCTTGCCCAGGGCTGGAAACACCATATATTTT,CASSLPRAGNTIYF
TRBJ1-1,TRBV29-1,NA,NA,TGCAGCGTTGGAGTAACGGGACGACACTTCTTT,CSVGVTGRHFF
TRBJ2-3,TRBV6-6,TRBD2,NA,TGTGCCAGCAGCAGTCCGGGGGGGGCCACAGATACGCAGTATTTT,CASSSPGGATDTQYF
TRBJ1-2,TRBV5-1,TRBD1,NA,TGCGCCAGCAGCTCCGGGACAGATTATGGCTACACCTTC,CASSSGTDYGYTF
TRBJ2-3,TRBV7-9,NA,once,TGTGCCAGCAGCCGCCCGGACAGCACAGATACGCAGTATTTT,CASSRPDSTDTQYF
TRBJ1-2,TRBV28,NA,NA,TGTGCCAGCGCTATTGGAGGGGGGAAGGAAGGCTACACCTTC,CASAIGGGKEGYTF
TRBJ2-2,TRBV29-1,NA,NA,TGCAGCGTTGATGGGGTGGGGATAAACACCGGGGAGCTGTTTTTT,CSVDGVGINTGELFF
TRBJ1-6,TRBV9,TRBD1,few,TGTGCCAGCAGCGGACAGGGAAATGGAAATTCACCCCTCCACTTT,CASSGQGNGNSPLHF
TRBJ1-1,TRBV28,NA,NA,TGTGCCAGCAGTTTGGCCCAGAACACTGAAGCTTTCTTT,CASSLAQNTEAFF
TRBJ2-1,TRBV7-2,NA,once,TGTGCCAGCAGCTCCACCTCCGGGACTCAGTCCTACAATGAGCAGTTCTTC,CASSSTSGTQSYNEQFF
TRBJ2-5,TRBV20-1,NA,NA,TGCAGTGCTTCTCAAGAGACCCAGTACTTC,CSASQETQYF
TRBJ2-7,TRBV6-6,NA,once,TGTGCCAGCAGTTACCCGAGAGGCGCGGACCCCTACGAGCAGTACTTC,CASSYPRGADPYEQYF
TRBJ2-1,TRBV21-1,NA,NA,TGTGCCAGCAGCAAAGGAGGGGTTATCCTTTCTCTGGTCTTC,CASSKGGVILSLVF
TRBJ2-3,TRBV5-1,NA,NA,TGCGCCAGCAGGGCCCAAGATACGCAATATTTT,CASRAQDTQYF
TRBJ2-5,TRBV15,NA,NA,TGTGCCACCAGAGCGAGTGGGGCAGAGACCCAGTACTTC,CATRASGAETQYF
TRBJ1-6,TRBV5-1,NA,NA,TGCGCCAGCAGCTCGGGGGGAGTTTATTCACCCCTCCACTTT,CASSSGGVYSPLHF
TRBJ1-5,TRBV5-5,TRBD1,NA,TGTGCCAGCACCCTACAGGGGGCAAGCAATCAGCCCCAGCATTTT,CASTLQGASNQPQHF
TRBJ1-4,TRBV30,NA,NA,TGTGCCTGGAGTATGGGGCGTTCTAATGAAAAACTGTTTTTT,CAWSMGRSNEKLFF
TRBJ2-7,TRBV28,NA,NA,TGTGCCAGCAGTCAACAGGCCTACGAGCAGTACTTC,CASSQQAYEQYF
TRBJ1-2,TRBV10-3,NA,NA,TGTGCCATCAGAGAGACAGGAGACTATGGCTACACCTTC,CAIRETGDYGYTF
TRBJ1-1,TRBV6-6,NA,NA,TGTGCCAGCACCGAATCAGGGGTCAAAGACACTGAAGCTTTCTTT,CASTESGVKDTEAFF
TRBJ1-6,TRBV4-1,NA,NA,TGCGCCAGCAGCCAAGGGGCCAGCTATAATTCACCCCTCCACTTT,CASSQGASYNSPLHF
TRBJ1-2,TRBV5-4,NA,once,TGTGCCAGCAGCTTGGTCAGATCGGGGAGTGTCTATGGCTACACCTTC,CASSLVRSGSVYGYTF
TRBJ1-4,TRBV27,TRBD1,NA,TGTGCCAGCCAGAGGGACAGGGGTCCTAATGAAAAACTGTTTTTT,CASQRDRGPNEKLFF
TRBJ2-7,TRBV5-1,TRBD2,NA,TGCGCCAGCAGCACGGGGGGCTCCTACGAGCAGTACTTC,CASSTGGSYEQYF
TRBJ1-1,TRBV7-3,TRBD1,few,TGTGCCAGCAGTTTCGGACAGGGCCCATCGGAAGCTTTCTTT,CASSFGQGPSEAFF
TRBJ1-3,TRBV29-1,TRBD1,NA,TGCAGCGTTAGGACAGGGAACTCTGGAAACACCATATATTTT,CSVRTGNSGNTIYF
TRBJ1-5,TRBV7-9,NA,NA,TGTGCCAGCAGCTCGCTCGGGGCTCAGCCCCAGCATTTT,CASSSLGAQPQHF
TRBJ2-7,TRBV6-1,NA,NA,TGTGCCAGCAGTGAAGGGATAGGACTCTACGAGCAGTACTTC,CASSEGIGLYEQYF
TRBJ1-2,TRBV28,TRBD1,NA,TGTGCCAGCAGTTCCCCCCCCCAGGGGGCAATATTGACCTTC,CASSSPPQGAILTF
TRBJ1-1,TRBV4-3,TRBD1,NA,TGCGCCAGCAGCCCGGGACAGACGAACACTGAAGCTTTCTTT,CASSPGQTNTEAFF
TRBJ1-2,TRBV27,NA,NA,TGTGCCAGCAGTTTCGGGAGCCACACCCGGGGGGCAGGTTACTATGGCTACACCTTC,CASSFGSHTRGAGYYGYTF
TRBJ2-1,TRBV18,NA,NA,TGTGCCAGCTCACCACTCCTCGACTACACCAATGAGCAGTTCTTC,CASSPLLDYTNEQFF